The 6 T cell receptor beta chains listed next were all sequenced from one sample in a study of blood T cell repertoires in COVID-19. Repertoires were generated with immunoSEQ multiplex PCR, while TCRdb's copy carries only in-frame clones and drops some. The table has 250,000 to 300,000 clones, about nine tenths seen once. The material sequenced was peripheral blood. These receptors all come from a young woman with COVID-19, enrolled during active disease.

The chain employs TRBV7-6 and TRBJ1-6; TRBD1 is a possible D gene (6 bases). This CDR3 has 17 amino acids. Germline V lookup: CDR1 SGHVS, CDR2 FNYEAQ. With 8 bases removed from V and 1 base from J, the gap between germline ends came to 18 bases. The CDR3 here is CASGPPGQGSYNSPLHF. The CDR3 nucleotides read TGTGCCAGCGGTCCCCCGGGACAAGGGTCCTATAATTCACCCCTCCACTTT.

The rearrangement uses TRBV19 and TRBJ2-3, with 9 bases matching TRBD1. V was pared by 3 bases and J by 1 base, with 11 bases of the junction left unmatched. The CDR3 totals 18 residues. Germline CDR1 is LNHDA and CDR2 is SQIVND (reference sequence). CDR3 bases: TGTGCCAGTAGTATCCCACAAGGGACAGGGTGGGGCACAGATACGCAGTATTTT. Its translation is CASSIPQGTGWGTDTQYF.

The V call is TRBV9, the J call TRBJ2-2; 11 bases align to TRBD2. The germline V gene encodes CDR1 SGDLS and CDR2 YYNGEE. The CDR3 has 17 amino acids. V lost 2 bases to trimming and J lost 8 bases; unmatched junction nucleotides: 11. The CDR3 coding sequence is TGTGCCAGCAGCGTTAACATAGCGGGGGGGCGAGCAGGGGAGCTGTTTTTT. Translating it yields CASSVNIAGGRAGELFF.

This clone was counted once. The rearrangement uses TRBV29-1 and TRBJ2-1; TRBD1 aligns across 11 bases. V was clipped by 7 bases and J by 8 bases; unmatched bases: 1. The CDR3 is 11 residues long. Per the germline V gene, CDR1 is SQVTM and CDR2 is ANQGSEA. The CDR3 sequence is CSADRGHEQFF. The CDR3 DNA reads TGCAGCGCGGACAGGGGGCATGAGCAGTTCTTC.

V and J are TRBV7-9 and TRBJ1-6; D is ambiguous. Germline values: CDR1 SEHNR, CDR2 FQNEAQ (reference sequence). Trimming took off 2 bases at V and 10 bases at J, with 9 bases between the two ends. The CDR3 extends over 13 amino acids. CDR3 residues: CASSLNSGSPLHF. Written as DNA, the CDR3 is TGTGCCAGCAGCTTAAACAGCGGATCACCCCTCCACTTT.

V gene TRBV7-8 combines with J gene TRBJ2-7; 7 bases agree with TRBD1. Trimming at V came to 2 bases and at J to 5 bases, leaving 9 bases not matched to a gene. Germline CDR1 is SGHVS and CDR2 is FQNEAQ. This CDR3 is built from 15 residues. The CDR3 coding sequence is TGTGCCAGCAGCTTACGATACAGGGGAATAGACGAGCAGTACTTC. This gives the protein CASSLRYRGIDEQYF. Drawing the rest from reference TRBV7-8 and TRBJ2-7, the complete variable domain is GAGVSQSPRYKVAKRGQDVALRCDPISGHVSLFWYQQALGQGPEFLTYFQNEAQLDKSGLPSDRFFAERPEGSVSTLKIQRTQQEDSAVYLCASSLRYRGIDEQYFGPGTRLTVT.